This T cell receptor beta chain was identified during a study of cytotoxic CD8 clonotypes in ibrutinib-treated CLL. Study details: In all, 10 to 11 patients were relapsed/refractory, some 14 were treatment-naive and roughly 18 were IGHV unmutated. Sample averages reached 260,000 or so productive templates and approximately 93,000 productive rearrangements. General study points: Few clonotypes were public, and these shrank or held steady under treatment.

Depths of 1 in 200,000 to 1 in 1 million T cells were the sequencing target. Clones were sequenced by immunoSEQ multiplex PCR, and TCRdb holds only the in-frame ones, with some missing. Of about 14,000 clones listed, around 61% are singletons. Trimming left V 5 bases short and J 0 bases short, with 9 bases between. Germline loops: CDR1 SGHRS, CDR2 YFSETQ. This CDR3 has 13 residues. This clone was seen just once. The target antigen is unknown. The chain has TRBV5-1 and TRBJ2-7; D possibly corresponds to TRBD1 (5 bases). The source is a human donor with chronic lymphocytic leukemia. The sequenced sample was PBMCs, obtained before ibrutinib treatment. CDR3 in amino acids: CASSFGASYEQYF. The CDR3, as DNA: TGCGCCAGCAGTTTTGGGGCCTCCTACGAGCAGTACTTC.